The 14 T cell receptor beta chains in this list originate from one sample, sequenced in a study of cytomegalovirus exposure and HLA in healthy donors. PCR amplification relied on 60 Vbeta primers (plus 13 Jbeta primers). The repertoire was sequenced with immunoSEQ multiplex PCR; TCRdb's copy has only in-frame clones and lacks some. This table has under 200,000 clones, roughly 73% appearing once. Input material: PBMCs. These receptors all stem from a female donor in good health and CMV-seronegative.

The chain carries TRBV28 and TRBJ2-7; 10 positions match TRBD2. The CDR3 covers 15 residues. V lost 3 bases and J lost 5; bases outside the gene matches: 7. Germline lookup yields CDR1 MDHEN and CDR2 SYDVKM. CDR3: CASSFAGTSVDEQYF. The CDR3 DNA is TGTGCCAGCAGTTTTGCCGGGACTAGCGTCGACGAGCAGTACTTC.

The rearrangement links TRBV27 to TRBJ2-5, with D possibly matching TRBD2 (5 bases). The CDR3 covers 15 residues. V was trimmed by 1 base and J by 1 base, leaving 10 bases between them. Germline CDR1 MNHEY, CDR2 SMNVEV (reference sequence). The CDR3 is CASSLFWGVQETQYF. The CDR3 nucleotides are TGTGCCAGCAGTTTATTCTGGGGAGTCCAAGAGACCCAGTACTTC.

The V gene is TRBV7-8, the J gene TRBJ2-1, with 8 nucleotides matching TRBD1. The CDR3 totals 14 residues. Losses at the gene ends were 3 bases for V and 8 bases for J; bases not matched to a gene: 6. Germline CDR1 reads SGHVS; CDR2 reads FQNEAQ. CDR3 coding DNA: TGTGCCAGCAGCTTTGCAGGGGGCCGGGATGAGCAGTTCTTC. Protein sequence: CASSFAGGRDEQFF.

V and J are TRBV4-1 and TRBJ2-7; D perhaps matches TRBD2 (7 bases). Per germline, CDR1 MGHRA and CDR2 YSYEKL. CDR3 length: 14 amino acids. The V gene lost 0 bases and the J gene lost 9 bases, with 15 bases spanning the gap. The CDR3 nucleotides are TGCGCCAGCAGCCAAGATACGGGGGGCAGGGGGCAGTACTTC. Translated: CASSQDTGGRGQYF.

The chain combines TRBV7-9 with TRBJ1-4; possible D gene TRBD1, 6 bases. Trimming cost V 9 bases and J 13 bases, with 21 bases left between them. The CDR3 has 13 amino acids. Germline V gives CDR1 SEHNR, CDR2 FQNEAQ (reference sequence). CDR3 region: CASAGAAWETLFF. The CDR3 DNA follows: TGTGCCAGTGCGGGGGCGGCTTGGGAGACACTGTTTTTT.

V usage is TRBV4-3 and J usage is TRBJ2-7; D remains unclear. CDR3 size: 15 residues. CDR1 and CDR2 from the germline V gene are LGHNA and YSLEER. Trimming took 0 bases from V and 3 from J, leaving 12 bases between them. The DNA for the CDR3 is TGCGCCAGCAGCCAAGAGGGTAGCACTGACTACGAGCAGTACTTC. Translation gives CASSQEGSTDYEQYF.

DNA of the CDR3: TGTGCCAGCAGCCCTCGGGAGGGACAGACCCCCGAGCAGTACTTC. Translation: CASSPREGQTPEQYF. The chain joins TRBV7-8 to TRBJ2-7; weak D call: TRBD2 (8 bases). CDR3 size: 15 residues. Looked up from germline, CDR1 is SGHVS and CDR2 is FQNEAQ. The V gene lost 5 bases and the J gene lost 6 bases, with 20 bases spanning the gap.

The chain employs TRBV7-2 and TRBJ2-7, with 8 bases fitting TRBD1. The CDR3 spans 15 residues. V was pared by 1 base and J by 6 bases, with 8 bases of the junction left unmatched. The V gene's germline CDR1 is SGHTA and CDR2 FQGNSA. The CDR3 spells CASSLESQGASEQYF. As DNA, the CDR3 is TGTGCCAGCAGCTTAGAAAGTCAGGGGGCATCCGAGCAGTACTTC. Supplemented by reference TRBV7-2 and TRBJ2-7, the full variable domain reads GAGVSQSPSNKVTEKGKDVELRCDPISGHTALYWYRQSLGQGLEFLIYFQGNSAPDKSGLPSDRFSAERTGGSVSTLTIQRTQQEDSAVYLCASSLESQGASEQYFGPGTRLTVT.

In nucleotides, the CDR3 is TGTGCCAGCAGCTACGGGACTATGGGGGGCTACACCTTC. Translation gives CASSYGTMGGYTF. The genes are TRBV7-2 and TRBJ1-2; D is perhaps TRBD1 (5 bases). Germline assignment: CDR1 SGHTA and CDR2 FQGNSA. CDR3 size: 13 residues. V was cut by 4 bases and J by 8 bases, with 14 bases left in between. Together with reference TRBV7-2 and TRBJ1-2, the CDR3 gives the full variable domain: GAGVSQSPSNKVTEKGKDVELRCDPISGHTALYWYRQSLGQGLEFLIYFQGNSAPDKSGLPSDRFSAERTGGSVSTLTIQRTQQEDSAVYLCASSYGTMGGYTFGSGTRLTVV.

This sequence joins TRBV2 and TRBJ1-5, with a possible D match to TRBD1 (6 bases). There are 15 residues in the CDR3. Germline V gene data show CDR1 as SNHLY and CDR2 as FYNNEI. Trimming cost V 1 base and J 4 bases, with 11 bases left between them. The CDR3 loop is CASSEEGTKNQPQHF. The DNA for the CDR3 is TGTGCCAGCAGTGAAGAGGGGACAAAGAATCAGCCCCAGCATTTT.

The CDR3 is CARSLVEGLMNTEAFF. The CDR3 bases are TGTGCCAGAAGCTTGGTGGAGGGGCTCATGAACACTGAAGCTTTCTTT. The chain combines TRBV5-3 with TRBJ1-1, with TRBD1 as a possible D gene (5 bases). TRBV5-3 is an open reading frame, and its role is uncertain. Trimming removed 0 bases at V and 0 bases at J, with 12 bases between. There are 16 residues in the CDR3.

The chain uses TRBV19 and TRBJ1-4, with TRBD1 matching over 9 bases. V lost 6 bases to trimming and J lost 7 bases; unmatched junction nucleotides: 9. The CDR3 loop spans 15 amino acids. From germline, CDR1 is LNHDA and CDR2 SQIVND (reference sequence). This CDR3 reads CASRERTGASEKLFF. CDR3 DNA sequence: TGTGCCAGTAGGGAGAGGACAGGGGCGTCTGAAAAACTGTTTTTT.

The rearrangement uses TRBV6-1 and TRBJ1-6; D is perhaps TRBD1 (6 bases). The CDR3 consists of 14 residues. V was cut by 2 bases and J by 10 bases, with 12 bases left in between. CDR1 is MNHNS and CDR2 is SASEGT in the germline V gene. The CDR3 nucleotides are TGTGCCAGCAGTGAATCAGGGGTTAGGTCACCCCTCCACTTT. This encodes CASSESGVRSPLHF.

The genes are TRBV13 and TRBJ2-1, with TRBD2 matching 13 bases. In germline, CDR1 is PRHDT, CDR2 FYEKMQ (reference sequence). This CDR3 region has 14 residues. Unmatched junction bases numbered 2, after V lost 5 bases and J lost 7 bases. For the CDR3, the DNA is TGTGCCAGCAGCATGGGACTAGCGGGAAATGAGCAGTTCTTC. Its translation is CASSMGLAGNEQFF.